These T cell receptor beta chains were read from a single sample in a study of cytomegalovirus exposure and HLA in healthy donors. Data came from immunoSEQ multiplex PCR; TCRdb stores just in-frame clones and leaves some out. Of roughly 110,000 clones in the sample, 71% were seen once. The sample comprised PBMCs. The receptors were sampled from a female donor in good health and CMV-seronegative. Each CDR3 is given with its conserved first and last residue. D genes are given only for firm matches. Some rows have no size entry. The others give once, few or many, or a class for an expanded clone.

>TRBV4-1|-|TRBJ2-1|-
CASSQDMVAVYNEQFF
TGCGCCAGCAGCCAAGATATGGTAGCGGTATACAATGAGCAGTTCTTC
>TRBV28|-|TRBJ2-2|-
CASSLGRVDTGELFF
TGTGCCAGCAGTTTGGGCAGGGTTGACACCGGGGAGCTGTTTTTT
>TRBV9|-|TRBJ2-1|TRBD2
CASTRTSASYNEQFF
TGTGCCAGCACCCGGACTAGCGCATCCTACAATGAGCAGTTCTTC
>TRBV28|-|TRBJ2-5|-
CASSFPPGEPGETQYF
TGTGCCAGCAGTTTCCCCCCGGGTGAGCCCGGGGAGACCCAGTACTTC
>TRBV5-5|few|TRBJ1-3|-
CASSSPRGGNTIYF
TGTGCCAGCAGCTCTCCCAGGGGAGGAAACACCATATATTTT
>TRBV4-3|-|TRBJ2-6|TRBD2
CASSHQKREKANVLTF
TGCGCCAGCAGCCACCAAAAGCGGGAGAAGGCCAACGTCCTGACTTTC
>TRBV28|-|TRBJ1-2|-
CASREVSFNYGYTF
TGTGCCAGCAGAGAAGTGAGTTTTAACTATGGCTACACCTTC
>TRBV6-1|-|TRBJ2-7|TRBD2
CASSHLAGPYEQYF
TGTGCCAGCAGCCATCTAGCGGGGCCCTACGAGCAGTACTTC
>TRBV9|-|TRBJ2-3|-
CASSAGPLGASNTQYF
TGTGCCAGCAGCGCAGGGCCCCTGGGGGCCTCTAATACGCAGTATTTT
>TRBV5-4|-|TRBJ2-2|TRBD2
CASSLTSGNTGELFF
TGTGCCAGCAGCTTGACTAGCGGGAACACCGGGGAGCTGTTTTTT
>TRBV7-2|few|TRBJ2-7|-
CASSFTSAGSEQYF
TGTGCCAGCAGCTTTACCTCAGCGGGCTCCGAGCAGTACTTC
>TRBV6-1|-|TRBJ2-7|TRBD1
CASSRTGDSYEQYF
TGTGCCAGCAGTCGCACAGGGGACTCCTACGAGCAGTACTTC
>TRBV6-5|-|TRBJ2-7|-
CASSYRGRGYEQYF
TGTGCCAGCAGTTACCGAGGGAGGGGGTACGAGCAGTACTTC
>TRBV25-1|-|TRBJ2-5|TRBD2
CASSSRSRGAGGQETQYF
TGTGCCAGCAGTTCGAGGTCCCGGGGGGCGGGAGGGCAAGAGACCCAGTACTTC
>TRBV16|-|TRBJ2-3|TRBD2
CASSHGLAVGTDTQYF
TGTGCCAGCAGCCACGGACTAGCCGTCGGGACAGATACGCAGTATTTT
>TRBV4-1|-|TRBJ2-3|-
CASSQESVLLNTDTQYF
TGCGCCAGCAGCCAAGAAAGCGTCTTACTAAACACAGATACGCAGTATTTT
>TRBV7-3|-|TRBJ2-1|-
CASSSRVGYNEQFF
TGTGCCAGCAGCTCACGGGTTGGCTACAATGAGCAGTTCTTC
>TRBV4-1|-|TRBJ1-2|-
CASSPVGGNYGYTF
TGCGCCAGCAGCCCGGTAGGGGGTAACTATGGCTACACCTTC
>TRBV7-9|-|TRBJ1-1|-
CSSSLPGTEAFF
TGTTCCAGCAGCTTACCAGGCACTGAAGCTTTCTTT
>TRBV5-6|few|TRBJ2-7|TRBD2
CASSRPTSGSGLEQYF
TGTGCCAGCAGCCGCCCGACTAGCGGGAGTGGTCTCGAGCAGTACTTC
>TRBV28|-|TRBJ1-5|-
CASSFAGDNQPQHF
TGTGCCAGCAGTTTTGCAGGGGACAATCAGCCCCAGCATTTT
>TRBV7-6|-|TRBJ2-7|TRBD2
CASSSSGSYEQYF
TGTGCCAGCAGCTCTAGCGGGAGCTACGAGCAGTACTTC
>TRBV5-6|-|TRBJ2-1|TRBD2
CASRPVAGVGANEQFF
TGTGCCAGCAGGCCAGTAGCGGGAGTCGGTGCCAATGAGCAGTTCTTC
>TRBV27|-|TRBJ2-5|TRBD1
CASSFTGTGGETQYF
TGTGCCAGCAGTTTCACCGGGACAGGAGGAGAGACCCAGTACTTC
>TRBV2|few|TRBJ2-2|TRBD2
CASSEAALAGNTGELFF
TGTGCCAGCAGTGAAGCGGCCCTAGCGGGGAACACCGGGGAGCTGTTTTTT
>TRBV10-2|-|TRBJ1-1|TRBD1
CASSRQGPTGEAFF
TGCGCCAGCAGCCGACAGGGGCCCACAGGTGAAGCTTTCTTT